This T cell receptor beta chain is drawn from a study of T cell responses to AZD1222 COVID-19 vaccine. TCRdb's copy holds only in-frame clones and misses some; the assay was immunoSEQ multiplex PCR. The data contain around 140,000 clones, roughly 91% of them singletons. Study results and caveats: Females made up more of the donors, who were largely white British, and clonal diversity may have come out too low. Spike as a whole was targeted by vaccine-associated CD4 TCRs, dominant at 160-218 and 743-854.

Deletions cut 2 bases from V and 3 bases from J, with 10 bases between. CDR1 is MNHNS and CDR2 is SASEGT in the germline V gene. The CDR3 is 14 residues long. About this clone itself: Its antigen remains unknown.

The chain recombines TRBV6-1 with TRBJ1-1; D call uncertain. The sequence came from an adult in good health. Specimen: peripheral blood, collected on day 0 of AZD1222 vaccination. DNA of the CDR3: TGTGCCAGCAGTGAAATCCGGGGTGACACTGAAGCTTTCTTT. Protein: CASSEIRGDTEAFF.